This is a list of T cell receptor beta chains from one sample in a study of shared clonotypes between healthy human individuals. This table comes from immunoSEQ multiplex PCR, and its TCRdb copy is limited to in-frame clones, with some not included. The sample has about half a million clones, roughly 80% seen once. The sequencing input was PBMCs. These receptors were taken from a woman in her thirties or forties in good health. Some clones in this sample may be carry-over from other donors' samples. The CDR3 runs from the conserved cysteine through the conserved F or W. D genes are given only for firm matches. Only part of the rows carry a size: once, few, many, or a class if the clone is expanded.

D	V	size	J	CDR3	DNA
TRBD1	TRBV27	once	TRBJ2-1	CASSHRFRQGAYNEQFF	TGTGCCAGCAGCCATCGATTTAGACAGGGGGCCTACAATGAGCAGTTCTTC
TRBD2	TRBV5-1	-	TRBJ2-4	CASSLGPSGGAKNIQYF	TGCGCCAGCAGCTTGGGGCCTAGCGGGGGAGCCAAAAACATTCAGTACTTC
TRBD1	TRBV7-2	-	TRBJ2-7	CASRKDRGESYEQYF	TGTGCCAGCAGAAAAGACAGGGGAGAATCCTACGAGCAGTACTTC
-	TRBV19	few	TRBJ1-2	CASSIGPASPGYTF	TGTGCCAGTAGTATAGGTCCTGCCAGTCCTGGCTACACCTTC
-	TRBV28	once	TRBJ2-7	CASSPQSWGGYEQYF	TGTGCCAGCAGTCCACAATCATGGGGTGGCTACGAGCAGTACTTC
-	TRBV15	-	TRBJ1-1	CATTPRARYGMNTEAFF	TGTGCCACCACCCCCAGGGCGAGATATGGCATGAACACTGAAGCTTTCTTT
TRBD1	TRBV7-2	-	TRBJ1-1	CASSLGDREVTEAFF	TGTGCCAGCAGCTTAGGGGACAGGGAAGTCACTGAAGCTTTCTTT
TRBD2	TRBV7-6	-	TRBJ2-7	CASSLSGGRAPYEQYF	TGTGCCAGCAGCTTAAGCGGCGGGAGGGCCCCCTACGAGCAGTACTTC
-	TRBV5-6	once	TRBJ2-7	CASSGGAAPTVEQYF	TGTGCCAGCAGCGGCGGGGCAGCTCCTACGGTGGAGCAGTACTTC
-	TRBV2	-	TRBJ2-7	CASILGLPAYEQYF	TGTGCCAGCATATTAGGACTGCCTGCCTACGAGCAGTACTTC
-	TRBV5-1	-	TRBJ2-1	CASSRSQNGYNEQFF	TGCGCCAGCAGCCGGAGTCAAAACGGGTACAATGAGCAGTTCTTC
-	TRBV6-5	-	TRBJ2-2	CASSYGGTGELFF	TGTGCCAGCAGTTACGGGGGTACCGGGGAGCTGTTTTTT
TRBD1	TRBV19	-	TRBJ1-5	CASTKDRGRNGGNQPQHF	TGTGCCAGTACCAAAGACAGGGGGAGGAATGGTGGCAATCAGCCCCAGCATTTT
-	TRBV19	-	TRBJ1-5	CASSRSMSRLEQPQHF	TGTGCCAGTAGTAGGTCGATGAGCAGGTTGGAACAGCCCCAGCATTTT
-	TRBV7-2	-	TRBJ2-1	CASSLGRHDEQFF	TGTGCCAGCAGCTTAGGGCGACACGATGAGCAGTTCTTC
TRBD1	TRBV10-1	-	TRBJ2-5	CASPWTGQKTQYF	TGCGCCAGCCCCTGGACAGGGCAAAAGACCCAGTACTTC
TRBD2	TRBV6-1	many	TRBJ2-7	CASSETSGSSYEQYF	TGTGCCAGCAGTGAGACTAGCGGGAGCTCCTACGAGCAGTACTTC
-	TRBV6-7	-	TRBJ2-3	CASGTGDKVDTQYF	TGTGCCAGCGGTACGGGGGATAAGGTAGATACGCAGTATTTT
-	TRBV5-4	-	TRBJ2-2	CASSFRTMDTGELFF	TGTGCCAGCAGCTTCCGAACGATGGACACCGGGGAGCTGTTTTTT
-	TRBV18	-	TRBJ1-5	CASSPRGADSNQPQHF	TGTGCCAGCTCACCAAGAGGGGCAGATAGCAATCAGCCCCAGCATTTT
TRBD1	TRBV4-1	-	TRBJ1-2	CASSQELFGGDRGGYGYTF	TGCGCCAGCAGCCAAGAATTATTTGGAGGGGACAGGGGAGGTTATGGCTACACCTTC
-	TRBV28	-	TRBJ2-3	CASGQGGPDTQYF	TGTGCCAGCGGACAGGGAGGGCCAGATACGCAGTATTTT
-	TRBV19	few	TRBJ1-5	CATTDFYQPQHF	TGTGCCACCACAGATTTTTATCAGCCCCAGCATTTT
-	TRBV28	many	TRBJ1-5	CASSFSLGPQHF	TGTGCCAGCAGTTTTTCTCTAGGGCCCCAGCATTTT
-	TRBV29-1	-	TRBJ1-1	CSVAGFWDTEAFF	TGCAGCGTTGCGGGGTTTTGGGACACTGAAGCTTTCTTT
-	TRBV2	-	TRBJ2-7	CASMGPFTSRYEQYF	TGTGCCAGCATGGGGCCATTTACGTCCCGGTACGAGCAGTACTTC
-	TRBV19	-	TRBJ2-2	CASKITGQLTGELFF	TGTGCCAGTAAGATTACGGGACAACTCACCGGGGAGCTGTTTTTT
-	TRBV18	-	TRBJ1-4	CASSGAITNEKLFF	TGTGCCAGCTCAGGCGCCATCACTAATGAAAAACTGTTTTTT
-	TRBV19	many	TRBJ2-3	CASRPKQVDTQYF	TGTGCCAGTAGGCCGAAACAGGTAGATACGCAGTATTTT
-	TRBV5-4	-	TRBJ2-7	CASSLWGSYEQYF	TGTGCCAGCAGCTTGTGGGGCTCCTACGAGCAGTACTTC
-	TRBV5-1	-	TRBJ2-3	CASSLAQQRYTDTQYF	TGCGCCAGCAGCTTGGCTCAGCAGCGGTACACAGATACGCAGTATTTT
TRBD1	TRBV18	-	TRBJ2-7	CASSLGTGVGEQYF	TGTGCCAGCTCCCTCGGGACAGGGGTGGGCGAGCAGTACTTC
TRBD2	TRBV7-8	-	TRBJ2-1	CASSLVGLAGEDEQFF	TGTGCCAGCAGCTTAGTTGGGCTAGCGGGAGAGGATGAGCAGTTCTTC
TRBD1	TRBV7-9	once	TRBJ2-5	CASSLRGQQETQYF	TGTGCCAGCAGCTTAAGGGGACAGCAAGAGACCCAGTACTTC
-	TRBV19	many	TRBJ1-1	CASTFPTGKTEAFF	TGTGCCAGTACATTCCCCACAGGGAAAACTGAAGCTTTCTTT
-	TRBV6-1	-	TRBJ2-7	CASSEAWGHYEQYF	TGTGCCAGCAGTGAAGCTTGGGGCCACTACGAGCAGTACTTC
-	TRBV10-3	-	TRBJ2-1	CAISESGFSNLPDEQFF	TGTGCCATCAGTGAGTCAGGGTTTAGCAACCTGCCCGATGAGCAGTTCTTC
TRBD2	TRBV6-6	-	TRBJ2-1	CASRSGNSYNEQFF	TGTGCCAGCAGAAGCGGGAACTCCTACAATGAGCAGTTCTTC
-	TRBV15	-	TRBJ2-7	CATSRGISGRREQYF	TGTGCCACCAGCAGAGGGATTTCGGGGCGTCGGGAGCAGTACTTC
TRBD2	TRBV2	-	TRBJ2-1	CASSSGRNNEQFF	TGTGCCAGTTCTAGCGGGAGAAACAATGAGCAGTTCTTC